This TCR beta chain is from a study of tumor-infiltrating lymphocytes in primary liver carcinoma. Unsorted whole blood yielded blood RNA, and germline DNA was extracted as well. This clonotype has only a few counts. A read error may be the cause here, since a much bigger clone is one base away. No conserved phenylalanine or tryptophan is present at the end of the CDR3, so a read error is the likely explanation. With 500 to 650 ng total RNA as template and a constant-region primer, TCR beta cDNA was made. Amplification in three nested multiplex PCR rounds with slightly modified ARM-PCR gave rise to TCR beta libraries. TCRdb independently ran MiXCR on the multiplex PCR reads; one entry per CDR3 protein. In the table there are just over 300,000 distinct CDR3 sequences, roughly three fifths of which are singletons. Sequenced: peripheral blood. The clonotype comes from a woman aged 30 to 39 with primary liver carcinoma and hepatitis B virus infection.

The CDR3 DNA sequence: TGTGCCAGCAGCTTAGTTGGGGCGACAGGGACTGAGCAGTACTCC. This sequence encodes CASSLVGATGTEQYS. The genes are TRBV11-2 and TRBJ2-7; maybe TRBD1 (7 bases). V lost 1 base, J lost 7 bases, and 17 bases lay in between. The germline V gene encodes CDR1 SGHAT and CDR2 FQNNGV. The CDR3 spans 15 residues.